This TCR beta chain is drawn from a study of beta chain features in type 1 diabetes. Findings and limits, study-wide: Significant though moderate, a shortening of TCRB CDR3s appeared in all four CD4+ subsets of Type 1 diabetes patients.

Sequenced material consisted of expressed TCRB transcripts (all of the isolated RNA was reverse transcribed). The data were produced by immunoSEQ multiplex PCR, yet TCRdb's version contains in-frame clones alone and is incomplete. The sample lists hundreds of thousands of clones, 13% occurring once. About this clone itself: What it binds is not known.

The sequencing input was naive CD4+ T cells from blood. The sequence was obtained from a man younger than 35 with type 1 diabetes.

CDR3 amino acids: CAPQGQGIGELFF. CDR3 DNA sequence: TGTGCCCCTCAGGGACAGGGCATCGGGGAGCTGTTTTTT. J is TRBJ2-2 and V is TRBV7-9; TRBD1 aligns across 9 bases. From germline, CDR1 is SEHNR and CDR2 FQNEAQ (reference sequence). The CDR3 consists of 13 residues. V trimming: 11 bases; J trimming: 7 bases; junction bases outside the gene matches: 8.